Included here is one TCR beta chain sequence, with context. Primers for the PCR totalled 60 Vbeta and 13 Jbeta. The data were produced by immunoSEQ multiplex PCR, yet TCRdb's version contains in-frame clones alone and is incomplete. The table shows about 190,000 clones, with just under 75% occurring only once. This entry comes from a study of cytomegalovirus exposure and HLA in healthy donors. V lost 10 bases and J lost 0, with 9 bases in between. Germline loops: CDR1 ENHRY, CDR2 SYGVKD. The CDR3 has 13 amino acids. The genes are TRBV10-3 and TRBJ1-4; D gene uncertain. The TCR sequence derives from a woman aged 25 to 39 in good health and CMV-seropositive. The specimen was PBMCs. The CDR3: CATAGSTNEKLFF. The CDR3 DNA reads TGTGCCACCGCAGGATCAACTAATGAAAAACTGTTTTTT.